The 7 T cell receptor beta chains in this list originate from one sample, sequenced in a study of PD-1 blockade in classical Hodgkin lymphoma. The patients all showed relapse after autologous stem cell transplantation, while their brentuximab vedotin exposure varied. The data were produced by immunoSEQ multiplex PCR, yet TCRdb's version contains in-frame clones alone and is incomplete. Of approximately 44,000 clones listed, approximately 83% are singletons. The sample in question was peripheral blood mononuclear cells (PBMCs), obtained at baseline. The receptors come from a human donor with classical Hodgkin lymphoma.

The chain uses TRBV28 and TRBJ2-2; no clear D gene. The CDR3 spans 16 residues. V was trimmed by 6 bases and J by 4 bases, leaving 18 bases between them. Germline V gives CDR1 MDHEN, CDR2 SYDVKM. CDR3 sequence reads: CASRAPVSVGTGELFF. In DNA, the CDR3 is TGTGCCAGCAGGGCACCCGTTTCAGTGGGCACCGGGGAGCTGTTTTTT.

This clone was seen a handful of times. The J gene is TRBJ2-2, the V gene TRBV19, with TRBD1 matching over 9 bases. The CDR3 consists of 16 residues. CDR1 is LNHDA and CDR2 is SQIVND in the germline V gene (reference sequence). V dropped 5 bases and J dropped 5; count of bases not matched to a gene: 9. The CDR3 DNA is TGTGCCAGTAGTTCGAGGGACAGGGAGGGGACCGGGGAGCTGTTTTTT. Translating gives CASSSRDREGTGELFF.

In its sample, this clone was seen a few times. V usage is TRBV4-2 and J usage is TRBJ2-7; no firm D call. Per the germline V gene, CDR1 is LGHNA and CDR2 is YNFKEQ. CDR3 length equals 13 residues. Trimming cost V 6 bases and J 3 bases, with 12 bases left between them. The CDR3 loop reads CASSHHVLYEQYF. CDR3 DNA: TGTGCCAGCAGTCATCACGTCCTCTACGAGCAGTACTTC.

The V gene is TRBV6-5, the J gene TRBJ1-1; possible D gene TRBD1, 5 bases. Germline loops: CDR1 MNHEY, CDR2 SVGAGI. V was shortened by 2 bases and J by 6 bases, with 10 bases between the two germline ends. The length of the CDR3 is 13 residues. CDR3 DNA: TGTGCCAGCAGTTACAGGGGATTTGCTGAAGCTTTCTTT. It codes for CASSYRGFAEAFF.

CDR3 nucleotide sequence: TGCGCCAGCAGCCAAGATCTGAGAGGGGGCTACACCTTC. Protein sequence: CASSQDLRGGYTF. The rearrangement joins TRBV4-3 to TRBJ1-2; D gene ambiguous. Trimming took 0 bases from V and 8 from J, leaving 10 bases between them. This CDR3 spans 13 amino acids. From germline, CDR1 is LGHNA and CDR2 YSLEER.

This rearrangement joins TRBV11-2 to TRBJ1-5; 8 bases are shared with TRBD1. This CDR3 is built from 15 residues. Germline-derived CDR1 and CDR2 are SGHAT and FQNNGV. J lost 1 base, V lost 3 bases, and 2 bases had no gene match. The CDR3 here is CASSFGQGSNQPQHF. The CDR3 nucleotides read TGTGCCAGCAGCTTCGGACAGGGAAGCAATCAGCCCCAGCATTTT.

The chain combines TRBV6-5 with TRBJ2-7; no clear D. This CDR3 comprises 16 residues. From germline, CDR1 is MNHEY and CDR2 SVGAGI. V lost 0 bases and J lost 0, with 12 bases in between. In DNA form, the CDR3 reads TGTGCCAGCAGTTACTCAAATTTCGGCAACTCCTACGAGCAGTACTTC. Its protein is CASSYSNFGNSYEQYF.